These T cell receptor beta chains were read from a single sample in a study of T cell changes during pregnancy in multiple sclerosis. Sequenced by immunoSEQ multiplex PCR; TCRdb stores in-frame clones only, minus some. This table holds approximately 98,000 clones, 92% found once. The sequenced sample was peripheral blood, obtained after pregnancy. The receptors here all came from a female donor in good health, enrolled as a control in a pregnancy study. Each CDR3 is given with its conserved first and last residue.

J | V | CDR3
TRBJ2-2 | TRBV29-1 | CSAGQGIDTGELFF
TRBJ1-2 | TRBV4-1 | CASSLRLNLTRRTYGYTF
TRBJ2-3 | TRBV7-9 | CASSGPGLAGGHPSYTQYF
TRBJ1-5 | TRBV4-1 | CASSQGTLNQPQHF
TRBJ1-1 | TRBV7-8 | CASSFTGVTEAFF
TRBJ2-7 | TRBV6-5 | CASSSRWGQGTYEQYF
TRBJ2-1 | TRBV7-2 | CASSQGGEQFF
TRBJ1-2 | TRBV28 | CASSFSGPPGGYGYTF
TRBJ2-5 | TRBV7-3 | CASSPSPTSGAETQYF
TRBJ2-5 | TRBV6-1 | CASSVAGGFVETQYF
TRBJ2-7 | TRBV5-4 | CASSSPGTSGRVYEQYF
TRBJ1-2 | TRBV27 | CASNLPPGVPGNYGYTF
TRBJ2-7 | TRBV28 | CASSPFLRQVRGHIYEQYF
TRBJ1-2 | TRBV28 | CASSLQGRYGYTF
TRBJ1-5 | TRBV28 | CATQDFGNQPQHF
TRBJ2-6 | TRBV5-1 | CASSLQVSGANVLTF
TRBJ2-7 | TRBV27 | CASRHLSGTGALSHSYEQYF
TRBJ2-7 | TRBV30 | CAWAADRGEQYF